The clone carrying this T cell receptor beta chain turned up a few times. The protocol was immunoSEQ multiplex PCR, while the TCRdb copy is restricted to in-frame clones and leaves out a portion. The top ten clones hold about 14% of a sample with around 2,700 clones, approximately 70% of them seen once. This sample was taken from a study of tumor-infiltrating lymphocytes in localized non-small cell lung cancer. The germline V gene encodes CDR1 SEHNR and CDR2 FQNEAQ (reference sequence). This CDR3 comprises 15 residues. Trimming took off 5 bases at V and 3 bases at J, with 13 bases between the two ends.

Specimen: uninvolved lung tissue not adjacent to the tumor. This receptor was obtained from a human donor with non-small cell lung cancer. This rearrangement joins TRBV7-9 to TRBJ1-4; D remains ambiguous. The DNA for the CDR3 is TGTGCCAGCAGCACCTGGGAGCAGGCTAATGAAAAACTGTTTTTT. This codes for CASSTWEQANEKLFF.